This is a list of T cell receptor beta chains from one sample in a study of control samples from healthy donors and cancer patients. Only in-frame clones appear in the TCRdb table, and some are missing; sequencing was by immunoSEQ multiplex PCR. Among about 140,000 clones listed, about 90% were seen once. The sample comprised blood. Receptor source: a young man in good health. Each CDR3 is given with its conserved first and last residue. The D gene is left open where the match is weak. Size values are once, few and many counts, or a class for expanded clones, and some rows have none.

clone_size: -
d_call: -
j_call: TRBJ2-5
v_call: TRBV6-1
cdr3_nt: TGTGCCAGCAGTGAAGTAGGGGGGCGAGGCCAAGAGACCCAGTACTTC
cdr3_aa: CASSEVGGRGQETQYF

clone_size: -
d_call: TRBD2
j_call: TRBJ2-3
v_call: TRBV15
cdr3_nt: TGTGCCACCAGCCCCAAAGCCGCGGGGGGGCGAGATACGCAGTATTTT
cdr3_aa: CATSPKAAGGRDTQYF

clone_size: -
d_call: TRBD1
j_call: TRBJ2-3
v_call: TRBV10-1
cdr3_nt: TGCGCCAGCAGTGACGGGAGACAGGGGGCGACAGATACGCAGTATTTT
cdr3_aa: CASSDGRQGATDTQYF

clone_size: -
d_call: -
j_call: TRBJ2-5
v_call: TRBV7-2
cdr3_nt: TGTGCCATCTCGGGGGCCCAACAAGAGACCCAGTACTTC
cdr3_aa: CAISGAQQETQYF

clone_size: -
d_call: TRBD1
j_call: TRBJ1-1
v_call: TRBV5-1
cdr3_nt: TGCGCCAGCAGCTTGGGGACAGGGTCGTTGAACACTGAAGCTTTCTTT
cdr3_aa: CASSLGTGSLNTEAFF

clone_size: -
d_call: -
j_call: TRBJ1-4
v_call: TRBV3-1/TRBV3-2
cdr3_nt: TGTGCCACCGGGACACCCTCTTCAACTAATGAAAAACTGTTTTTT
cdr3_aa: CATGTPSSTNEKLFF

clone_size: -
d_call: TRBD1
j_call: TRBJ1-1
v_call: TRBV12-3/TRBV12-4
cdr3_nt: TGTGCCAGCAGTACGGGACAGGGACTGGAAGCTTTCTTT
cdr3_aa: CASSTGQGLEAFF

clone_size: once
d_call: TRBD1
j_call: TRBJ1-2
v_call: TRBV9
cdr3_nt: TGTGCCAGCAGCGTGGCCTTGACAGGGACTGGCTACACCTTC
cdr3_aa: CASSVALTGTGYTF

clone_size: -
d_call: -
j_call: TRBJ1-6
v_call: TRBV3-1/TRBV3-2
cdr3_nt: TGTGCCAGCAGCAGGCGTCGGTCACAGGGTTCACCCCTCCACTTT
cdr3_aa: CASSRRRSQGSPLHF

clone_size: -
d_call: -
j_call: TRBJ1-5
v_call: TRBV2
cdr3_nt: TGTGCCAGCAGTTATAGCAATCAGCCCCAGCATTTT
cdr3_aa: CASSYSNQPQHF

clone_size: -
d_call: TRBD1
j_call: TRBJ1-2
v_call: TRBV19
cdr3_nt: TGTGCCAGTAGTACTACAGGGGAAATCGGCTATGGCTACACCTTC
cdr3_aa: CASSTTGEIGYGYTF

clone_size: -
d_call: -
j_call: TRBJ2-2
v_call: TRBV5-6
cdr3_nt: TGTGCCAGCAGCTTGACATACGGGTCGGGGACCGGGGAGCTGTTTTTT
cdr3_aa: CASSLTYGSGTGELFF

clone_size: -
d_call: TRBD2
j_call: TRBJ2-5
v_call: TRBV10-1
cdr3_nt: TGCGCCAGCAGTCGAGAAGCGGGGGTATTTGAGACCCAGTACTTC
cdr3_aa: CASSREAGVFETQYF

clone_size: -
d_call: TRBD2
j_call: TRBJ2-7
v_call: TRBV30
cdr3_nt: TGTGCCTGGAGTGTAAGGGGACTAGCGGGGGGCCGAGCCTACGAGCAGTACTTC
cdr3_aa: CAWSVRGLAGGRAYEQYF

clone_size: -
d_call: TRBD1
j_call: TRBJ1-6
v_call: TRBV19
cdr3_nt: TGTGCCAGTAGTCAGACAGGGGGTCGTTCACCCCTCCACTTT
cdr3_aa: CASSQTGGRSPLHF

clone_size: -
d_call: -
j_call: TRBJ2-5
v_call: TRBV5-1
cdr3_nt: TGCGCCAGCAGCGTCGGACTCAGCGCCTCTGGGCAAGAGACCCAGTACTTC
cdr3_aa: CASSVGLSASGQETQYF